A single TCR beta chain is shown here with its context. The entry originates in a study of technical replicates of blood from a few donors. The table came from immunoSEQ multiplex PCR; TCRdb's copy has only in-frame clones and leaves some out. Among tens of thousands of clones listed, 85% to 95% were seen once. Germline V CDR1 and CDR2: MNHEY, SMNVEV (reference sequence). Trimming cost V 4 bases and J 4 bases, with 11 bases left between them. The CDR3 sequence is 13 residues long. The sequencing input was PBMCs. The chain couples TRBV27 to TRBJ2-7; perhaps TRBD1 as D (6 bases). The TCR sequence derives from a human donor in good health. Some clones in this sample may be carry-over from other donors' samples. The CDR3 is CASSWNRAYEQYF. Here the CDR3 DNA reads TGTGCCAGCAGTTGGAACAGGGCGTACGAGCAGTACTTC.